What follows are 24 T cell receptor beta chains derived from one specimen sequenced in a study of T cell responses to AZD1222 COVID-19 vaccine. Profiling relied on immunoSEQ multiplex PCR, and the TCRdb table lists in-frame clones only, not all of them. Among under 150,000 clones listed, around 91% were seen once. The sample in question was peripheral blood, obtained 28 days after the second AZD1222 dose. The receptors shown here come from an adult who received the AZD1222 COVID-19 vaccine.

This clone was observed a single time. The J gene is TRBJ2-1, the V gene TRBV28; perhaps TRBD1 as D (5 bases). The CDR3 runs to 14 residues. Trimming removed 5 bases from V and 8 bases from J, with 16 bases in between. In germline, CDR1 is MDHEN, CDR2 SYDVKM. As DNA, the CDR3 is TGTGCCAGCAGTCAGGGTCTTGCCGTCCATGAGCAGTTCTTC. Protein: CASSQGLAVHEQFF.

The chain has TRBV19 and TRBJ2-1; no definite D call. The V gene lost 5 bases and the J gene lost 6 bases, with 11 bases spanning the gap. This CDR3 spans 13 amino acids. CDR1 and CDR2 from the germline V gene are LNHDA and SQIVND (reference sequence). CDR3 sequence reads: CASSPLGPNEQFF. The CDR3 nucleotides read TGTGCCAGTAGTCCCTTAGGGCCCAATGAGCAGTTCTTC.

The genes are TRBV28 and TRBJ1-4, with D perhaps TRBD1 (6 bases). The germline CDR1 and CDR2 sequences are MDHEN and SYDVKM. This CDR3 contains 13 residues. V lost 2 bases and J lost 10, with 11 bases in between. The CDR3 DNA reads as TGTGCCAGCAGTTTAGGGGGGCAGGTAAAACTGTTTTTT. Amino acids: CASSLGGQVKLFF.

The gene calls are TRBV2 and TRBJ2-2; D remains unclear. The CDR3 sequence is 14 residues long. Germline loops: CDR1 SNHLY, CDR2 FYNNEI. Trimming pared 4 bases from V and 5 bases from J, leaving 11 bases between. CDR3 protein: CASSVGYRTGELFF. CDR3 bases: TGTGCCAGCAGTGTAGGCTATCGAACCGGGGAGCTGTTTTTT. Looking up the rest from reference TRBV2 and TRBJ2-2 gives the full variable domain: EPEVTQTPSHQVTQMGQEVILRCVPISNHLYFYWYRQILGQKVEFLVSFYNNEISEKSEIFDDQFSVERPDGSNFTLKIRSTKLEDSAMYFCASSVGYRTGELFFGEGSRLTVL.

This clone is a singleton in its sample. This chain connects TRBV10-3 to TRBJ2-7; no reliable D call. CDR1 and CDR2 from the germline V gene are ENHRY and SYGVKD. V lost 0 bases and J 9 bases, leaving 6 bases between the germline ends. CDR3 length: 11 amino acids. CDR3 coding DNA: TGTGCCATCAGTGAGTCGGCAGTGCAGTACTTC. Translating gives CAISESAVQYF.

This chain uses TRBV10-3 with TRBJ1-2; D possibly corresponds to TRBD1 (5 bases). The V gene lost 10 bases and the J gene lost 8 bases, with 23 bases spanning the gap. The CDR3 totals 14 residues. Germline lookup yields CDR1 ENHRY and CDR2 SYGVKD. The CDR3 DNA follows: TGTGCCACAAGACAGATCGGTTTGGGCTACGGCTACACCTTC. It encodes CATRQIGLGYGYTF.

V gene TRBV7-9 combines with J gene TRBJ2-4, with D unclear. The CDR3 contains 13 residues. Trimming took off 5 bases at V and 3 bases at J, with 8 bases between the two ends. From germline, CDR1 is SEHNR and CDR2 FQNEAQ (reference sequence). The CDR3: CASSPADKNIQYF. The CDR3 DNA is TGTGCCAGCAGCCCTGCGGACAAAAACATTCAGTACTTC.

The gene calls are TRBV18 and TRBJ2-5, with 12 bases lining up with TRBD2. The CDR3 sequence is 15 residues long. The V and J ends lost 3 bases and 5 bases, in that order; junction bases with no gene match: 4. Germline assignment: CDR1 KGHSH and CDR2 LQKENI. CDR3 protein: CASSPTSGSRETQYF. CDR3 nucleotides: TGTGCCAGCTCACCGACTAGCGGGAGCAGGGAGACCCAGTACTTC.

J is TRBJ1-4 and V is TRBV7-9; TRBD1 aligns across 12 bases. The CDR3 runs to 16 residues. Germline CDR1 reads SEHNR; CDR2 reads FQNEAQ (reference sequence). V shed 5 bases and J 5 bases; nucleotides not matched to a gene: 6. The CDR3 region has the DNA TGTGCCAGCAGCAGCGGGACAGGGGGCGGGAATGAAAAACTGTTTTTT. Its translation: CASSSGTGGGNEKLFF.

The chain has TRBV4-1 and TRBJ1-5; no definite D call. Trimming removed 3 bases at V and 7 bases at J, with 13 bases between. Germline V lookup: CDR1 MGHRA, CDR2 YSYEKL. CDR3 length: 14 residues. CDR3 in DNA: TGCGCCAGCAGCCAGAACCACAACTACCAGCCCCAGCATTTT. It encodes CASSQNHNYQPQHF.

The CDR3 DNA sequence: TGTGCCTGGAGTCGAAGGGACACCTTTACCAATCAGCCCCAGCATTTT. It yields the protein CAWSRRDTFTNQPQHF. The gene calls are TRBV30 and TRBJ1-5; D possibly corresponds to TRBD1 (6 bases). The CDR3 totals 16 residues. The V end was cut by 2 bases, the J end by 3 bases, with 17 bases between. Germline-derived CDR1 and CDR2 are GTSNPN and SVGIG (reference sequence).

The chain links TRBV27 to TRBJ1-2, with a possible D match to TRBD1 (5 bases). V was shortened by 6 bases and J by 13 bases, with 21 bases between the two germline ends. The CDR3 length is 13 residues. Per the germline V gene, CDR1 is MNHEY and CDR2 is SMNVEV (reference sequence). CDR3 protein: CASSDPYRGAITF. The CDR3 nucleotides read TGTGCCAGCAGCGACCCGTATCGTGGGGCGATCACCTTC.

This chain joins TRBV7-9 and TRBJ1-2, with D unclear. The V end lost 1 base, the J end lost 8 bases, and 11 bases lay between the germline ends. Germline lookup yields CDR1 SEHNR and CDR2 FQNEAQ (reference sequence). The CDR3 loop spans 13 amino acids. This CDR3 reads CASSLEAGEGYTF. The DNA of the CDR3 is TGTGCCAGCAGCTTAGAAGCTGGAGAGGGCTACACCTTC.

The rearrangement joins TRBV5-1 to TRBJ2-7, with a weak D call TRBD1 (5 bases). This CDR3 is 13 amino acids long. The ends were cut back, 2 bases at V and 1 base at J, with 7 bases in the middle. Germline CDR1 SGHRS, CDR2 YFSETQ. The CDR3 is CASSFTGSYEQYF. CDR3 sequence (DNA): TGCGCCAGCAGCTTTACAGGATCCTACGAGCAGTACTTC. The full variable domain, rest sourced from reference TRBV5-1 and TRBJ2-7, is KAGVTQTPRYLIKTRGQQVTLSCSPISGHRSVSWYQQTPGQGLQFLFEYFSETQRNKGNFPGRFSGRQFSNSRSEMNVSTLELGDSALYLCASSFTGSYEQYFGPGTRLTVT.

V gene TRBV9 combines with J gene TRBJ2-2; the D is unclear. This CDR3 comprises 12 residues. Germline assignment: CDR1 SGDLS and CDR2 YYNGEE. The germline V and J ends were trimmed by 9 bases and 6 bases, with 12 bases remaining between them. CDR3 region: CANNSYAGELFF. The CDR3 region has the DNA TGTGCCAACAACTCCTACGCCGGGGAGCTGTTTTTT. Based on the CDR3 plus reference TRBV9 and TRBJ2-2, the full variable domain is DSGVTQTPKHLITATGQRVTLRCSPRSGDLSVYWYQQSLDQGLQFLIQYYNGEERAKGNILERFSAQQFPDLHSELNLSSLELGDSALYFCANNSYAGELFFGEGSRLTVL.

The rearrangement joins TRBV3-1 (or the pseudogene TRBV3-2) to TRBJ2-2; D is uncertain. This CDR3 region has 12 residues. The ends were cut back, 8 bases at V and 1 base at J, with 5 bases in the middle. Looked up from germline, CDR1 is LGHDT and CDR2 is YNNKEL (reference sequence). CDR3 sequence (DNA): TGTGCCAGCGCAAAGAACACCGGGGAGCTGTTTTTT. Protein: CASAKNTGELFF.

The J gene is TRBJ1-2, the V gene TRBV7-2, with D uncertain. The V gene's germline CDR1 is SGHTA and CDR2 FQGNSA. V shed 0 bases and J shed 4 bases, with 9 bases lying between them. The CDR3 consists of 14 residues. CDR3 bases: TGTGCCAGCAGCTTAGCCCCCAACCTCTATGGCTACACCTTC. It translates to CASSLAPNLYGYTF.

This chain joins TRBV11-3 and TRBJ1-1, with D tentatively TRBD1 (5 bases). Trimming took off 2 bases at V and 5 bases at J, with 12 bases between the two ends. The length of the CDR3 is 14 residues. Germline V gives CDR1 SGHNT, CDR2 YENEEA. The CDR3 reads CASSLMGEDTEAFF. DNA of the CDR3: TGTGCCAGCAGCTTAATGGGGGAGGATACTGAAGCTTTCTTT.

In the case of this clone: Other DNA sequences of this sample code for an identical CDR3. The J gene is TRBJ1-1, the V gene TRBV18; D is unclear. The germline V gene has CDR1 KGHSH and CDR2 LQKENI. Trimming took 1 base from V and 1 from J, leaving 4 bases between them. The CDR3 extends over 13 amino acids. The DNA of the CDR3 is TGTGCCAGCTCACCACAGGAGAACACTGAAGCTTTCTTT. Its protein is CASSPQENTEAFF.

This sequence joins TRBV3-1 (or the pseudogene TRBV3-2) and TRBJ2-7; the D is unclear. Looked up from germline, CDR1 is LGHDT and CDR2 is YNNKEL (reference sequence). CDR3 size: 12 residues. Between the trimmed V and J ends, which lost 2 bases and 7 bases, there was a span of 9 bases. In DNA, the CDR3 is TGTGCCAGCAGCCAAAATGCCGGGGAGCAGTACTTC. Amino acid sequence: CASSQNAGEQYF.

V is TRBV30 and J is TRBJ2-1; 11 nucleotides agree with TRBD2. The germline CDR1 and CDR2 sequences are GTSNPN and SVGIG (reference sequence). The CDR3 runs 14 residues. The trim removed 4 bases at V and 9 bases at J, leaving 8 bases unmatched. This CDR3 is CAWTWTSGYSEQFF. The DNA for the CDR3 is TGTGCCTGGACATGGACTAGCGGGTATAGTGAGCAGTTCTTC.

This clone was detected a few times. The chain is built from TRBV4-1 and TRBJ1-3; D is uncertain. The CDR3 loop spans 15 amino acids. Looked up from germline, CDR1 is MGHRA and CDR2 is YSYEKL. The V end was cut by 2 bases, the J end by 3 bases, with 11 bases between. The CDR3 sequence is CASSQYSGFGNTIYF. The CDR3 DNA follows: TGCGCCAGCAGCCAATATTCCGGGTTTGGAAACACCATATATTTT.

The gene calls are TRBV5-1 and TRBJ2-3; 12 bases align to TRBD2. The trim removed 7 bases at V and 1 base at J, leaving 7 bases unmatched. The CDR3 is 16 residues long. Germline V gene data show CDR1 as SGHRS and CDR2 as YFSETQ. The DNA for the CDR3 is TGCGCCAGCTCCCGGGGACTAGCGGGTCGCACAGATACGCAGTATTTT. It codes for CASSRGLAGRTDTQYF.

V and J are TRBV7-9 and TRBJ1-5, with D unclear. Germline-derived CDR1 and CDR2 are SEHNR and FQNEAQ (reference sequence). CDR3 length equals 16 residues. The V gene lost 1 base and the J gene lost 3 bases, with 13 bases spanning the gap. The CDR3 DNA sequence: TGTGCCAGCAGCTTAGAGGGCCACGGAAACAATCAGCCCCAGCATTTT. It is translated as CASSLEGHGNNQPQHF. The whole variable domain, filled in from reference TRBV7-9 and TRBJ1-5, reads DTGVSQNPRHKITKRGQNVTFRCDPISEHNRLYWYRQTLGQGPEFLTYFQNEAQLEKSRLLSDRFSAERPKGSFSTLEIQRTEQGDSAMYLCASSLEGHGNNQPQHFGDGTRLSIL.